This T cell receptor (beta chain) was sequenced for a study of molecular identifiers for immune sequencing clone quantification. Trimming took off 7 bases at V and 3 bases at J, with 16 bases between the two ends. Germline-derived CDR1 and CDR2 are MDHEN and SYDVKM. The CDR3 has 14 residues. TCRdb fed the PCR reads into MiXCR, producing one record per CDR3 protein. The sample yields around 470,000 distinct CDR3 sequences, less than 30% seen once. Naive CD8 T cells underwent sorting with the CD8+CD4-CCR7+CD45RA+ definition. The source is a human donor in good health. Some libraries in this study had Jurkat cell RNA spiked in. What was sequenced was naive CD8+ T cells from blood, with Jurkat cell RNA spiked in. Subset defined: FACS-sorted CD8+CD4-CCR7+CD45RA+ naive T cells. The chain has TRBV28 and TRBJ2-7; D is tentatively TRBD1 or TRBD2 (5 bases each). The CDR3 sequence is CASTDPGPHYEQYF. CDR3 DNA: TGTGCCAGCACCGATCCGGGACCGCACTACGAGCAGTACTTC.